This T cell receptor beta chain was obtained from a study of cytomegalovirus exposure and HLA in healthy donors. Whole-study results and caveats: The Asian-associated ancestry cluster reportedly had fewer N-insertions than the approximately 700-donor mean in a later analysis. Prediction of most subjects' HLA-A and HLA-B alleles by TCR beta sequences was reportedly accurate.

Use of 60 Vbeta and 13 Jbeta primers characterized the PCR. Produced via immunoSEQ multiplex PCR; TCRdb's table is partial and in-frame only. The table lists roughly 160,000 clones, more than 70% of them singletons, with roughly 7.8% in the top ten. This clone came up a few times. The antigen is not known. The V gene's germline CDR1 is LNHDA and CDR2 SQIVND (reference sequence). V lost 6 bases and J lost 6, with 14 bases in between. This CDR3 contains 14 residues. Sequencing was carried out using PBMCs. The chain recombines TRBV19 with TRBJ1-4, with D perhaps TRBD1 (6 bases). This sequence originates from a woman aged 40 to 55 in good health and CMV-seropositive. This CDR3 is CASSRQEMHEKLFF. In DNA, the CDR3 is TGTGCCAGTAGCCGACAGGAGATGCATGAAAAACTGTTTTTT. The full variable domain, with the rest looked up from reference TRBV19 and TRBJ1-4, is DGGITQSPKYLFRKEGQNVTLSCEQNLNHDAMYWYRQDPGQGLRLIYYSQIVNDFQKGDIAEGYSVSREKKESFPLTVTSAQKNPTAFYLCASSRQEMHEKLFFGSGTQLSVL.